This entry lists 20 T cell receptor beta chains sequenced from one sample in a study of T cell repertoires in ileal Crohn's disease. The protocol was immunoSEQ multiplex PCR, while the TCRdb copy is restricted to in-frame clones and leaves out a portion. The profile shows about 3,800 clones, roughly 80% of them singletons. What was sequenced was ileal tissue. The receptors come from an adult with Crohn's disease.

Turning to this clone: The sample holds other DNA sequences that translate to the same CDR3. The CDR3 sequence: CASSLQGTDTQYF. The CDR3 region has the DNA TGTGCCAGCAGCTTGCAGGGTACAGATACGCAGTATTTT. The genes are TRBV7-8 and TRBJ2-3, with D possibly being TRBD1 (5 bases). Trimming cost V 3 bases and J 3 bases, with 7 bases left between them. The CDR3 runs 13 residues. Germline CDR1 reads SGHVS; CDR2 reads FQNEAQ.

The gene calls are TRBV6-5 and TRBJ2-5, with TRBD2 matching over 7 bases. This CDR3 comprises 16 residues. V trimming: 0 bases; J trimming: 5 bases; junction bases outside the gene matches: 9. In germline, CDR1 is MNHEY, CDR2 SVGAGI. The CDR3 DNA is TGTGCCAGCAGTTACTCCCTAGCGGAGGGCTGGGAGACCCAGTACTTC. This translates into CASSYSLAEGWETQYF.

The chain uses TRBV5-8 and TRBJ1-2, with 10 bases matching TRBD1. The V and J ends lost 6 bases and 4 bases, in that order; junction bases with no gene match: 6. The germline V gene has CDR1 SGHTS and CDR2 YDEGEE. The CDR3 length is 14 residues. The CDR3 region is CASTQTGGSYGYTF. CDR3 DNA: TGTGCCAGCACTCAGACAGGGGGCAGCTATGGCTACACCTTC.

The CDR3 spells CASDSQGIADEQYF. In nucleotides, the CDR3 is TGTGCCAGCGACTCACAGGGGATAGCGGACGAGCAGTACTTC. This chain connects TRBV6-1 to TRBJ2-7, with D possibly matching TRBD1 (7 bases). There are 14 residues in the CDR3. The V gene's germline CDR1 is MNHNS and CDR2 SASEGT. V was shortened by 8 bases and J by 5 bases, with 19 bases between the two germline ends.

The gene calls are TRBV5-1 and TRBJ2-1; D is possibly TRBD2 (6 bases). The V gene's germline CDR1 is SGHRS and CDR2 YFSETQ. The germline V and J ends were trimmed by 2 bases and 8 bases, with 14 bases remaining between them. The CDR3 consists of 14 residues. In DNA, the CDR3 is TGCGCCAGCAGCTTCCCGGGAGAAGGGTATGAGCAGTTCTTC. Protein: CASSFPGEGYEQFF.

This chain connects TRBV6-1 to TRBJ1-2; 12 nucleotides match TRBD1. Germline CDR1 and CDR2: MNHNS and SASEGT. Trimming took 6 bases from V and 4 from J; bases not matched to a gene: 3. The CDR3 has 14 amino acids. CDR3 DNA sequence: TGTGCCAGCAGGGGGACAGGGGGCTTCTATGGCTACACCTTC. Translating it yields CASRGTGGFYGYTF.

J is TRBJ2-5 and V is TRBV6-1; 12 nucleotides line up with TRBD2. The better agreement between TRBJ2-7 and the DNA end casts doubt on the J call. Per the germline V gene, CDR1 is MNHNS and CDR2 is SASEGT. There are 15 residues in the CDR3. CDR3 DNA sequence: TGTGCCAGCAGGACGACTAGCGGGGGATCATTCGAGCAGTACTTC. Translated: CASRTTSGGSFEQYF.

The chain links TRBV4-1 to TRBJ1-5; TRBD1 might be the D (5 bases). V gave up 0 bases and J gave up 0 bases, with 6 bases separating them. This CDR3 is built from 15 residues. Germline V gives CDR1 MGHRA, CDR2 YSYEKL. Here the CDR3 DNA reads TGCGCCAGCAGCCAAGATAGGGGTAGCAATCAGCCCCAGCATTTT. Encoded protein: CASSQDRGSNQPQHF.

This chain joins TRBV29-1 and TRBJ2-1; 11 bases match TRBD1. Germline CDR1 and CDR2: SQVTM and ANQGSEA. V trimming: 6 bases; J trimming: 2 bases; junction bases outside the gene matches: 3. CDR3 length equals 14 residues. CDR3 region: CSVGQGGTYNEQFF. The CDR3 DNA sequence: TGCAGCGTGGGACAGGGGGGGACCTACAATGAGCAGTTCTTC.

The V call is TRBV7-6, the J call TRBJ2-4; 8 bases are a match to TRBD2. Germline trimming cut 5 bases from V and 3 bases from J; bases unmatched to any gene: 18. Germline loops: CDR1 SGHVS, CDR2 FNYEAQ. This CDR3 is 19 amino acids long. CDR3 sequence: CASSKRPPGGIVDKNIQYF. The CDR3 DNA reads TGTGCCAGCAGCAAACGACCCCCGGGGGGGATAGTGGACAAAAACATTCAGTACTTC.

The chain uses TRBV5-1 and TRBJ1-1; 9 bases are a match to TRBD1. The V segment lost 3 bases and the J segment 3 bases; nucleotides outside the gene matches: 9. The CDR3 is 16 residues long. Looked up from germline, CDR1 is SGHRS and CDR2 is YFSETQ. The CDR3 loop is CASSSQGARSYTEAFF. CDR3 sequence (DNA): TGCGCCAGCAGCTCACAGGGGGCGAGGTCCTACACTGAAGCTTTCTTT.

J is TRBJ1-5 and V is TRBV6-4; possibly TRBD1 for D (5 bases). The CDR3 has 13 amino acids. With 5 bases removed from V and 4 bases from J, the gap between germline ends came to 9 bases. Looked up from germline, CDR1 is MRHNA and CDR2 is SNTAGT. The CDR3 DNA reads TGTGCCAGCAGTTCGACAGTTAATCAGCCCCAGCATTTT. This sequence encodes CASSSTVNQPQHF.

The chain links TRBV9 to TRBJ1-1; no firm D call. Deletions cut 0 bases from V and 0 bases from J, with 6 bases between. The germline gives CDR1 SGDLS, CDR2 YYNGEE. This CDR3 has 14 amino acids. The CDR3 here is CASSVASMNTEAFF. The CDR3 DNA reads TGTGCCAGCAGCGTAGCCTCTATGAACACTGAAGCTTTCTTT.

The chain joins TRBV21-1 to TRBJ2-7; TRBD2, the D gene given by the table, was not confirmed from the DNA. TRBV21-1 is flagged as a pseudogene. The CDR3 has 17 amino acids. In nucleotides, the CDR3 is TGTGCCAGCAGCACCCCGGGACTAGCAAGACCCTCCTACGAGCAGTACTTC. Residues: CASSTPGLARPSYEQYF.

This chain joins TRBV15 and TRBJ2-7, with D maybe TRBD1 (6 bases). The germline CDR1 and CDR2 sequences are LNHNV and YYDKDF (reference sequence). The CDR3 is 14 amino acids. Trimming left V 0 bases short and J 2 bases short, with 8 bases between. The CDR3 nucleotides are TGTGCCACCAGCAGAGATAGGGGGACCTACGAGCAGTACTTC. Translated, it gives CATSRDRGTYEQYF.

The CDR3 here is CASSTGQTSTLDTQYF. The CDR3 coding sequence is TGTGCCAGCAGCACGGGACAGACTAGTACCCTGGATACGCAGTATTTT. The chain links TRBV9 to TRBJ2-3; D is perhaps TRBD1 (7 bases). V was cut by 4 bases and J by 6 bases, with 21 bases left in between. This CDR3 region has 16 residues. Germline V gene lookup returns CDR1 SGDLS and CDR2 YYNGEE.

The chain employs TRBV4-1 and TRBJ2-3, with 7 bases lining up with TRBD2. This CDR3 region has 16 residues. V shed 0 bases and J 3 bases; nucleotides not matched to a gene: 6. Germline values: CDR1 MGHRA, CDR2 YSYEKL. The CDR3: CASSQDWGGRTDTQYF. The CDR3 region has the DNA TGCGCCAGCAGCCAAGATTGGGGCGGGAGAACAGATACGCAGTATTTT.

The chain employs TRBV2 and TRBJ2-7, with 9 bases fitting TRBD1. With 4 bases clipped from V and 5 bases from J, the junction kept 6 bases outside the gene matches. The CDR3 has 14 residues. Germline V gene sequence: CDR1 SNHLY, CDR2 FYNNEI. DNA of the CDR3: TGTGCCAGCAGTGCGGGACAGGGCCGGCACGAGCAGTACTTC. Amino acid sequence: CASSAGQGRHEQYF.

The CDR3 is CASSERGQGSGNTIYF. The CDR3 nucleotides read TGTGCCAGCAGTGAAAGAGGGCAGGGGAGTGGAAACACCATATATTTT. This sequence joins TRBV6-1 and TRBJ1-3; tentatively, D is TRBD1 (6 bases). The germline V gene encodes CDR1 MNHNS and CDR2 SASEGT. CDR3 length equals 16 residues. V lost 2 bases and J lost 3, with 14 bases in between.

The chain recombines TRBV7-8 with TRBJ1-4; possibly TRBD1 for D (6 bases). The CDR3 consists of 14 residues. The germline V gene encodes CDR1 SGHVS and CDR2 FQNEAQ. The ends were cut back, 5 bases at V and 5 bases at J, with 12 bases in the middle. The chain's CDR3 is CASSRRGGNEKLFF. The CDR3 nucleotides read TGTGCCAGCAGCAGAAGGGGGGGGAATGAAAAACTGTTTTTT.